One T cell receptor beta chain is described in this entry. Its antigen is as yet unknown. CDR1 and CDR2 (germline): SGHRS, YFSETQ. V was trimmed by 4 bases and J by 2 bases, leaving 12 bases between them. CDR3 length equals 14 residues. This record comes from a study of human versus mouse CDR3 diversity and MHC coevolution. For the study at large: Valid reads per sample ranged from about 0.6 x 10^7 to 1.7 x 10^7. Study-wide findings and caveats: iCHAO1 estimated the human TCR beta repertoire at 1.5 million to 2 million clonotypes.

Clones were read by immunoSEQ multiplex PCR, and TCRdb kept only the in-frame ones, dropping some. The repertoire holds about 81,000 clones, with about 93% as singletons. Naive CD4 T cells were sorted as CD45RO-negative, CD62L-positive. The chain couples TRBV5-1 to TRBJ1-1; D is unresolved. Sequenced: naive CD4+ T cells from blood. Subset here: CD45RO-negative CD62L-positive naive CD4 T cells. The sequence was collected from a person between 25 and 70 years old in good health. The CDR3 DNA reads as TGCGCCAGCAGCACCCGGCCGGGAAACACTGAAGCTTTCTTT. It translates to CASSTRPGNTEAFF.